Included here is one T cell receptor (beta chain) sequence, with context. These data come from a study of blood T cell repertoires in COVID-19. Turning to the study itself: Researchers got acute and convalescent COVID-19 samples from the United States, Italy and Spain. Sample material is recorded as cDNA or gDNA derived from T cells, B-cell-depleted T cells, or PBMCs.

This CDR3 is 14 amino acids long. Trimming shortened V by 3 bases and J by 6 bases, and 12 bases separated the two germline ends. Germline CDR1 reads MNHNY; CDR2 reads SVGAGI (reference sequence). As originally analysed: Amplification with reference gene primers provided the estimates of nucleated cell counts. Clones were read by immunoSEQ multiplex PCR, and TCRdb kept only the in-frame ones, dropping some. That table supplies the V and J calls and clone size; D and trimming were determined from the DNA. The data show 80,000 to 95,000 clones, around 90% seen once. The sequence derives from a woman in her sixties or seventies with acute or convalescent COVID-19. This chain joins TRBV6-6 and TRBJ1-5; D possibly corresponds to TRBD1 (6 bases). Sequencing input: peripheral blood. The DNA for the CDR3 is TGTGCCAGCAGTTATTCAGGGGTACTTCAGCCCCAGCATTTT. It codes for CASSYSGVLQPQHF.